This T cell receptor beta chain came from a study of CD8+ T cells in alopecia areata. For the study at large: Those treated were given oral tofacitinib at 5 to 10 mg twice daily.

The treatment was: oral pan-JAK inhibitor, 5-10 mg twice daily. The CDR3 contains 13 residues. Germline loops: CDR1 SGHRS, CDR2 YFSETQ. Deletions cut 0 bases from V and 1 base from J, with 3 bases between. Reverse transcription of extracted RNA yielded cDNA, which provided the sequencing template. Libraries were prepared by immunoSEQ multiplex PCR; TCRdb keeps only in-frame clonotypes and omits some of them. The sample shows about 190,000 clones, roughly three fifths of them seen only once. Study-wide results and limits: The study found tofacitinib significantly decreased scalp clonality and expanded CD8+ clones among the top 100. One nonresponder leaves baseline CD8+ expansion's link to response uncertain. Resident alphabeta T cells of normal skin are also sequenced in scalp samples.

This clone was counted a few times. Its specificity is not known. Other nucleotide sequences in the sample specify the same CDR3. The sequence came from a human donor with alopecia areata. The sequencing used CD4+ T cells sorted from blood, collected at week 4, from a patient treated with tofacitinib. The chain employs TRBV5-1 and TRBJ2-3, with no clear D. CDR3 loop: CASSLGGTDTQYF. The CDR3 DNA follows: TGCGCCAGCAGCTTGGGGGGCACAGATACGCAGTATTTT.